This is a list of T cell receptor beta chains from one sample in a study of CD8+ T cells in alopecia areata. Using immunoSEQ multiplex PCR, the repertoire was profiled, and TCRdb retains in-frame clones only, with some absent. The sample gives around 140,000 clones, approximately 50% of which show up once; roughly 0.9% is in the top ten. The material was CD4+ T cells sorted from blood, obtained at week 0. These receptors came from a human donor with alopecia areata. The CDR3 runs from the conserved cysteine through the conserved F or W. The D gene is left open where the match is weak. A row's size may be missing; if present it is once, few, many or a size class.

length	D	size	V	J	CDR3	DNA
13	TRBD1	few	TRBV2	TRBJ2-7	CASRRQGPYEQYF	TGTGCCAGCAGAAGACAGGGGCCCTACGAGCAGTACTTC
16	.	.	TRBV7-8	TRBJ2-7	CASSPRSPGLVVGQYF	TGTGCCAGCAGCCCGAGATCCCCCGGGTTGGTGGTCGGGCAGTACTTC
16	TRBD2	.	TRBV28	TRBJ2-3	CASSTGTSVGPDTQYF	TGTGCCAGCAGCACCGGGACTAGCGTCGGCCCAGATACGCAGTATTTT
12	TRBD1	few	TRBV6-5	TRBJ1-2	CASSRQGQGYTF	TGTGCCAGCAGCCGACAGGGGCAGGGCTACACCTTC
13	.	.	TRBV4-2	TRBJ2-2	CASSQAGPGELFF	TGTGCCAGCAGCCAGGCCGGTCCCGGGGAGCTGTTTTTT
15	TRBD2	.	TRBV30	TRBJ2-2	CAWISREKDTGELFF	TGTGCCTGGATTTCGCGGGAGAAAGACACCGGGGAGCTGTTTTTT
15	.	.	TRBV7-2	TRBJ2-7	CASRGSGRGPYEQYF	TGTGCCAGCAGGGGAAGCGGCCGCGGACCCTACGAGCAGTACTTC
15	TRBD1	.	TRBV5-1	TRBJ2-2	CASSSDRGFSGELFF	TGCGCCAGCAGCTCGGACAGGGGGTTCTCCGGGGAGCTGTTTTTT
15	TRBD1	few	TRBV4-3	TRBJ2-7	CASSQNRGISYEQYF	TGCGCCAGCAGCCAGAACAGGGGCATCTCCTACGAGCAGTACTTC
13	TRBD1	.	TRBV30	TRBJ2-5	CAWSRQGKETQYF	TGTGCCTGGAGTCGACAGGGGAAAGAGACCCAGTACTTC
15	.	.	TRBV5-1	TRBJ1-1	CASSLARGTNTEAFF	TGCGCCAGCAGCTTGGCGAGAGGGACGAACACTGAAGCTTTCTTT
13	.	few	TRBV29-1	TRBJ2-1	CSGDWSSYNEQFF	TGCAGCGGGGACTGGAGCTCCTACAATGAGCAGTTCTTC
14	.	few	TRBV30	TRBJ1-1	CAWSVVMANTEAFF	TGTGCCTGGAGTGTAGTCATGGCGAACACTGAAGCTTTCTTT
14	TRBD2	many	TRBV6-5	TRBJ2-1	CASSVGGAEVEQFF	TGTGCCAGCAGTGTGGGAGGGGCAGAGGTAGAGCAGTTCTTC
15	.	few	TRBV7-8	TRBJ2-7	CASSLEEGGPYEQYF	TGTGCCAGCAGCTTAGAGGAGGGCGGACCCTACGAGCAGTACTTC
15	.	few	TRBV29-1	TRBJ2-1	CSVEGAGAPYNEQFF	TGCAGCGTTGAAGGGGCAGGGGCCCCCTACAATGAGCAGTTCTTC
13	.	.	TRBV2	TRBJ2-3	CASSDLQTDTQYF	TGTGCCAGCAGTGATCTACAAACAGATACGCAGTATTTT
15	TRBD1	.	TRBV5-5	TRBJ2-1	CASSLLVTGANEQFF	TGTGCCAGCAGCTTGCTTGTAACAGGGGCAAATGAGCAGTTCTTC
14	.	.	TRBV11-2	TRBJ1-2	CASSRGTGNYGYTF	TGTGCCAGCAGCAGGGGGACCGGAAACTATGGCTACACCTTC
16	.	.	TRBV7-9	TRBJ2-3	CASSPNREGALDTQYF	TGTGCCAGCAGCCCTAACAGGGAGGGGGCTCTGGATACGCAGTATTTT
15	.	.	TRBV29-1	TRBJ2-2	CSVEDPQENTGELFF	TGCAGCGTTGAAGATCCACAGGAAAACACCGGGGAGCTGTTTTTT
13	.	.	TRBV7-2	TRBJ2-4	CASSPEAKNIQYF	TGTGCCAGCAGCCCCGAAGCCAAAAACATTCAGTACTTC
15	.	.	TRBV5-1	TRBJ1-1	CASSLEGRTTTEAFF	TGCGCCAGCAGCTTGGAAGGTCGGACAACTACTGAAGCTTTCTTT
13	.	.	TRBV30	TRBJ1-5	CAWSGAANQPQHF	TGTGCCTGGAGTGGGGCAGCCAATCAGCCCCAGCATTTT
12	.	few	TRBV29-1	TRBJ1-2	CSVEGGTHGYTF	TGCAGCGTTGAGGGAGGGACTCATGGCTACACCTTC